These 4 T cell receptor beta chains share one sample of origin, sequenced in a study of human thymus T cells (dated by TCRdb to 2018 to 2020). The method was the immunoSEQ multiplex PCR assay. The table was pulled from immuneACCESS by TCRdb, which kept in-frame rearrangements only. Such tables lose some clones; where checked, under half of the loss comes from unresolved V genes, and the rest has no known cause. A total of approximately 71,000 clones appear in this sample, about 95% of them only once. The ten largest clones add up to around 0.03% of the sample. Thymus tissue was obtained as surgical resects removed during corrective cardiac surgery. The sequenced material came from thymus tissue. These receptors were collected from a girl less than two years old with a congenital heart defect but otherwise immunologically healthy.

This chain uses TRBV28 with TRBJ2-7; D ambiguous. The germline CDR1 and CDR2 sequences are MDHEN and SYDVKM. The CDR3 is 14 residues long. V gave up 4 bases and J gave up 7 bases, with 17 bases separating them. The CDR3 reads CASSSVRTAEEQYF. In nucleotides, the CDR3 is TGTGCCAGCAGTTCCGTGAGGACGGCGGAAGAGCAGTACTTC.

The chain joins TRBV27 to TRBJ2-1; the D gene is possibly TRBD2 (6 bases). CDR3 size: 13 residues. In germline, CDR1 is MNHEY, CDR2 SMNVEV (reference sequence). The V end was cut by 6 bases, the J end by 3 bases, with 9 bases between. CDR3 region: CASRRGLYNEQFF. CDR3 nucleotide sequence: TGTGCCAGCAGACGGGGACTCTACAATGAGCAGTTCTTC.

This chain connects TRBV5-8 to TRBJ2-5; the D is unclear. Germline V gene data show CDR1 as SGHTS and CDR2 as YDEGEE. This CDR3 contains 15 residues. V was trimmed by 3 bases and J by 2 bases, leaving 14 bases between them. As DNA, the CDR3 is TGTGCCAGCAGCTCCCCCCTGGGGAAGCAAGAGACCCAGTACTTC. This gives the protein CASSSPLGKQETQYF.

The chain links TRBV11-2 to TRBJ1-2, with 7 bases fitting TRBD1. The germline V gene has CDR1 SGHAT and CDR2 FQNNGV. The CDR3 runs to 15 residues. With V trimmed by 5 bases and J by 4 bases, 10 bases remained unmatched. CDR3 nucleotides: TGTGCCAGCAGCCCCCCAGACAGGGAGGCCTATGGCTACACCTTC. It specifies CASSPPDREAYGYTF.